These T cell receptor beta chains were read from a single sample in a study of shared clonotypes between healthy human individuals. Repertoires were generated with immunoSEQ multiplex PCR, while TCRdb's copy carries only in-frame clones and drops some. This table has about 710,000 clones, 55% to 80% appearing once. The sequenced sample was memory CD4+ T cells sorted from blood. The receptors here all came from a woman under 40 in good health. Both conserved end residues are part of each CDR3. A D gene is named only where the DNA matches it firmly. Size is omitted from some rows. Given values are once, few, many or a class for expanded clones.

>TRBV5-1|TRBJ2-3|.|.
CASRRGPSTDTQYF
TGCGCCAGCAGGAGGGGACCTAGCACAGATACGCAGTATTTT
>TRBV7-9|TRBJ1-1|many|.
CASSSATGNTEAFF
TGTGCCAGCAGCTCTGCGACAGGGAACACTGAAGCTTTCTTT
>TRBV6-5|TRBJ2-3|few|TRBD2
CASSYDSGRADTQYF
TGTGCCAGCAGTTACGATAGCGGGAGGGCAGATACGCAGTATTTT
>TRBV10-1|TRBJ2-3|.|TRBD1
CASSEGTGFPDTQYF
TGCGCCAGCAGTGAGGGGACAGGGTTTCCAGATACGCAGTATTTT
>TRBV29-1|TRBJ1-6|.|.
CSVARGNNSPLHF
TGCAGCGTTGCTCGGGGGAATAATTCACCCCTCCACTTT
>TRBV6-6|TRBJ1-3|.|TRBD1
CASMEQGAGGNTIYF
TGTGCCAGCATGGAGCAGGGGGCAGGTGGAAACACCATATATTTT
>TRBV11-1|TRBJ2-7|.|.
CASSLDSRTPYEQYF
TGTGCCAGCAGCTTAGATAGCAGGACTCCCTACGAGCAGTACTTC
>TRBV5-1|TRBJ1-2|.|.
CASSLGRDYGYTF
TGCGCCAGCAGCTTGGGTCGTGACTATGGCTACACCTTC
>TRBV5-1|TRBJ2-5|.|TRBD1
CASSSWGQDGQETQYF
TGCGCCAGCAGCTCCTGGGGACAGGACGGCCAAGAGACCCAGTACTTC
>TRBV5-1|TRBJ2-2|few|TRBD2
CASRLAGGGTGELFF
TGCGCCAGCAGACTAGCGGGAGGTGGGACCGGGGAGCTGTTTTTT
>TRBV19|TRBJ2-7|.|TRBD2
CASSRVAGVYEQYF
TGTGCCAGTAGTCGTGTAGCGGGAGTATACGAGCAGTACTTC
>TRBV15|TRBJ1-2|many|.
CATSRDPTVDGYTF
TGTGCCACCAGCAGAGATCCTACAGTCGATGGCTACACCTTC
>TRBV5-1|TRBJ1-1|.|TRBD1
CASSLGDRDTTEAFF
TGCGCCAGCAGCTTGGGGGACAGGGATACCACTGAAGCTTTCTTT
>TRBV25-1|TRBJ1-2|.|.
CASSGSGPWDGYTF
TGTGCCAGCAGTGGATCTGGGCCCTGGGACGGCTACACCTTC
>TRBV14|TRBJ1-2|.|TRBD1
CASSAGTDYGYTF
TGTGCCAGCAGCGCCGGGACAGACTATGGCTACACCTTC
>TRBV7-8|TRBJ2-1|few|TRBD2
CASSVREGPNEQFF
TGTGCCAGCAGCGTCCGGGAGGGCCCCAATGAGCAGTTCTTC
>TRBV27|TRBJ1-5|.|.
CASSPDTGNGNQPQHF
TGTGCCAGCAGTCCAGATACAGGGAACGGAAATCAGCCCCAGCATTTT
>TRBV19|TRBJ2-3|.|.
CASSIGAATDTQYF
TGTGCCAGTAGTATTGGTGCAGCCACAGATACGCAGTATTTT
>TRBV7-9|TRBJ2-1|.|TRBD1
CASSPHRGATYNEQFF
TGTGCCAGCAGCCCCCACAGGGGGGCTACCTACAATGAGCAGTTCTTC
>TRBV19|TRBJ1-4|.|TRBD1
CASNRGRNEKLFF
TGTGCCAGTAACAGGGGGAGGAATGAAAAACTGTTTTTT
>TRBV5-6|TRBJ2-7|.|.
CASSPGGGGPEYEQYF
TGTGCCAGCAGCCCGGGTGGTGGGGGGCCGGAATACGAGCAGTACTTC
>TRBV9|TRBJ2-7|.|.
CASSVGGESSYEQYF
TGTGCCAGCAGCGTAGGAGGTGAGAGCTCCTACGAGCAGTACTTC
>TRBV6-1|TRBJ2-2|few|.
CASSPGPSTGELFF
TGTGCCAGCAGCCCCGGGCCGAGCACCGGGGAGCTGTTTTTT
>TRBV7-2|TRBJ2-3|.|.
CASSLGSGVRTDTQYF
TGTGCCAGCAGCTTAGGATCGGGAGTTAGGACAGATACGCAGTATTTT
>TRBV27|TRBJ2-3|.|TRBD1
CASRTLDRTIGDTQYF
TGTGCCAGCAGGACTCTGGACAGGACGATTGGAGATACGCAGTATTTT
>TRBV4-2|TRBJ1-5|.|.
CASSQAERLSNQPQHF
TGTGCCAGCAGCCAAGCAGAAAGACTTAGCAATCAGCCCCAGCATTTT
>TRBV19|TRBJ2-1|once|.
CARDKEGGESSYNEQFF
TGTGCCAGGGATAAAGAAGGGGGAGAGAGCTCCTACAATGAGCAGTTCTTC
>TRBV27|TRBJ1-2|.|.
CASSLSPGREYGYTF
TGTGCCAGCAGTTTATCCCCTGGTCGTGAGTATGGCTACACCTTC
>TRBV7-9|TRBJ2-7|.|.
CASSPTGINSNEQYF
TGTGCCAGCAGTCCAACCGGGATAAATTCCAACGAGCAGTACTTC
>TRBV30|TRBJ2-7|.|.
CAWSVGSYEQYF
TGTGCCTGGAGTGTAGGATCCTACGAGCAGTACTTC
>TRBV11-1|TRBJ1-4|.|.
CASSKIHRDGEKLFF
TGTGCCAGCAGCAAAATCCACAGGGACGGTGAAAAACTGTTTTTT
>TRBV11-2|TRBJ2-1|few|.
CASSLRTGKEFF
TGTGCCAGCAGCCTAAGAACAGGGAAAGAGTTCTTC
>TRBV28|TRBJ1-5|.|.
CASSSWGEQPQHF
TGTGCCAGCAGTTCCTGGGGAGAGCAGCCCCAGCATTTT
>TRBV5-1|TRBJ2-3|.|.
CASSQYPTTTDTQYF
TGCGCCAGCAGCCAATACCCGACTACCACAGATACGCAGTATTTT
>TRBV2|TRBJ2-3|.|TRBD2
CASHPIAGVTDTQYF
TGTGCCAGCCACCCAATAGCGGGAGTCACAGATACGCAGTATTTT
>TRBV6-5|TRBJ2-7|.|TRBD2
CASRELAGVLYEQYF
TGTGCCAGCAGGGAACTAGCGGGAGTATTGTACGAGCAGTACTTC
>TRBV4-1|TRBJ2-6|few|.
CASSQGATEFFSGANVLTF
TGCGCCAGCAGCCAAGGCGCCACAGAGTTCTTCTCTGGGGCCAACGTCCTGACTTTC
>TRBV10-3|TRBJ1-5|.|.
CAISERGSNQPQHF
TGTGCCATCAGTGAGCGGGGTAGCAATCAGCCCCAGCATTTT
>TRBV19|TRBJ2-1|.|.
CASSIEWRGREEQFF
TGTGCCAGTAGTATAGAATGGCGGGGGCGGGAGGAGCAGTTCTTC
>TRBV2|TRBJ1-1|once|.
CASSEAFAVNTEAFF
TGTGCCAGCAGTGAAGCGTTTGCAGTCAACACTGAAGCTTTCTTT
>TRBV6-5|TRBJ1-2|.|TRBD1
CAIKTGTAYGYTF
TGTGCCATCAAAACCGGGACAGCCTATGGCTACACCTTC
>TRBV30|TRBJ2-4|.|.
CAWSVLASDANIQYF
TGTGCCTGGAGTGTACTGGCCTCGGACGCGAACATTCAGTACTTC
>TRBV18|TRBJ2-2|.|TRBD2
CASSPNREGKVGELFF
TGTGCCAGCTCACCAAACCGGGAGGGAAAAGTCGGGGAGCTGTTTTTT
>TRBV25-1|TRBJ1-3|many|TRBD1
CASSPTGSGNTIYF
TGTGCCAGCAGCCCGACAGGGTCTGGAAACACCATATATTTT